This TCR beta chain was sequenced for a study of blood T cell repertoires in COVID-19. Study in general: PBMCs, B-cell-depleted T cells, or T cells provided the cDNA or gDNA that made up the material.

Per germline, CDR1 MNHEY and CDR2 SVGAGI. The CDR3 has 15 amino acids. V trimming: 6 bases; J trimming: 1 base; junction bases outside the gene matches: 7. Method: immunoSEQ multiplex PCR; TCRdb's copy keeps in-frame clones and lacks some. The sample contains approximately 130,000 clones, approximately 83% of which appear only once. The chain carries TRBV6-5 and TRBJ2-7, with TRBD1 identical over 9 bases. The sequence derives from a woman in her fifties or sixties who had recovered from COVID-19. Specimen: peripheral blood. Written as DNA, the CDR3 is TGTGCCAGCAGCCTCGCCGGGACAGGGTCCTACGAGCAGTACTTC. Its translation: CASSLAGTGSYEQYF.